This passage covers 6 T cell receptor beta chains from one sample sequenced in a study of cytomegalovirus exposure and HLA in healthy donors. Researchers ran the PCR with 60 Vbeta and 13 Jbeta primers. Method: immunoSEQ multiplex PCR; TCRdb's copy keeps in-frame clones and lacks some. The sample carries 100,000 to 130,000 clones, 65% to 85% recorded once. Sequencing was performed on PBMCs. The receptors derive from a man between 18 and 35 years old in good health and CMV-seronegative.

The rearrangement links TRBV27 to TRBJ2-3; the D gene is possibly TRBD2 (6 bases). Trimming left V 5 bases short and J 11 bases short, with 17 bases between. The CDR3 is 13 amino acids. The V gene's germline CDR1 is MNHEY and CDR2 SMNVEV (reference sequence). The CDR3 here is CASSPPPGREQYF. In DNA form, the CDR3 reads TGTGCCAGCAGTCCCCCCCCGGGGCGGGAGCAGTATTTT.

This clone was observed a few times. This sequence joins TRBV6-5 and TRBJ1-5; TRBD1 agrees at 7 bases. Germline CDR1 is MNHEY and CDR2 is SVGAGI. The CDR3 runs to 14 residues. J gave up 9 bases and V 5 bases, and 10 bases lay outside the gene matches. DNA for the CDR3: TGTGCCAGCAGTCAAACAGGGGACGTATCGCCCCAGCATTTT. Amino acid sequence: CASSQTGDVSPQHF.

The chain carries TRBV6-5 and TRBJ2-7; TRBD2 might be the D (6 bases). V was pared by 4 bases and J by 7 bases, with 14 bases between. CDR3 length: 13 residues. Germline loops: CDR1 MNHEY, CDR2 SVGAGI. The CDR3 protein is CASSSLTGGEQYF. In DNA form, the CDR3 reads TGTGCCAGCAGTTCTCTGACCGGAGGGGAGCAGTACTTC.

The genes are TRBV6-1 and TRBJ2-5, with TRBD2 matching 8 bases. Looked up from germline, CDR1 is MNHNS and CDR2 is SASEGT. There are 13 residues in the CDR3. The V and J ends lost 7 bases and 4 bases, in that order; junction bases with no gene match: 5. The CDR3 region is CASIGLAGETQYF. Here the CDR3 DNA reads TGTGCCAGCATAGGGCTAGCGGGAGAGACCCAGTACTTC.

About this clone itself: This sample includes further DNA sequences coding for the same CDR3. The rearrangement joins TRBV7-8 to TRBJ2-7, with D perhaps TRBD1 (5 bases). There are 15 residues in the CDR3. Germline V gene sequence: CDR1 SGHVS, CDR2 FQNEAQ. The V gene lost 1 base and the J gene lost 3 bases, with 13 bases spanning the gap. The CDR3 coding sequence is TGTGCCAGCAGCTTAGGTGGGGCCACCCTCTACGAGCAGTACTTC. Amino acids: CASSLGGATLYEQYF.

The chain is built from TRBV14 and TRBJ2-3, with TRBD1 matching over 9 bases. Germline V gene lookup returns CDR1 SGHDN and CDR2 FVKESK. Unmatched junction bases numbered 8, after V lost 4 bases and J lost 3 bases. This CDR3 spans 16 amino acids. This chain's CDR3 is CASSRQTGGWTDTQYF. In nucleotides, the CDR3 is TGTGCCAGCAGCCGTCAGACAGGGGGTTGGACAGATACGCAGTATTTT. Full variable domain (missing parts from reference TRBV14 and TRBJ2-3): EAGVTQFPSHSVIEKGQTVTLRCDPISGHDNLYWYRRVMGKEIKFLLHFVKESKQDESGMPNNRFLAERTGGTYSTLKVQPAELEDSGVYFCASSRQTGGWTDTQYFGPGTRLTVL.